The 5 T cell receptor beta chains listed next were all sequenced from one sample in a study of graft-versus-host responses after intestinal transplantation. Measured with immunoSEQ multiplex PCR; TCRdb has only the in-frame clones, and not every one. The table records 60,000 or so clones, around 91% of them present only once. Sequencing was performed on PBMCs, taken about 120 days after intestinal transplantation. The source is a human patient who received an intestinal transplant, so some T cells may come from the graft donor.

This sequence joins TRBV12-5 and TRBJ2-1; 7 bases are a match to TRBD1. The ends lost 5 bases at V and 8 bases at J; junction bases unmatched: 9. This CDR3 has 14 amino acids. Looked up from germline, CDR1 is LGHNT and CDR2 is FRNRAP. CDR3 amino acids: CASGAATGLDEQFF. The CDR3 nucleotides are TGTGCTAGTGGTGCCGCGACAGGGCTCGATGAGCAGTTCTTC.

The chain employs TRBV19 and TRBJ2-2, with 7 nucleotides matching TRBD2. CDR1 LNHDA and CDR2 SQIVND come from the germline V gene (reference sequence). This CDR3 comprises 15 residues. V lost 7 bases and J lost 4; bases outside the gene matches: 9. The CDR3 DNA sequence: TGTGCCAGTACCCAGCGGGATCCCTCCACCGGGGAGCTGTTTTTT. Translated: CASTQRDPSTGELFF.

Turning to this clone: The same CDR3 can be traced to other DNA sequences in this sample. The rearrangement links TRBV28 to TRBJ2-7, with unresolved D. The CDR3 has 11 residues. V was pared by 7 bases and J by 4 bases, with 8 bases between. Germline CDR1 reads MDHEN; CDR2 reads SYDVKM. In nucleotides, the CDR3 is TGTGCCAGCACCCGATATTACGAGCAGTACTTC. Its protein product is CASTRYYEQYF. Drawing the rest from reference TRBV28 and TRBJ2-7, the complete variable domain is DVKVTQSSRYLVKRTGEKVFLECVQDMDHENMFWYRQDPGLGLRLIYFSYDVKMKEKGDIPEGYSVSREKKERFSLILESASTNQTSMYLCASTRYYEQYFGPGTRLTVT.

The chain recombines TRBV2 with TRBJ1-3; the D is unclear. The CDR3 covers 14 residues. V lost 7 bases and J 0 bases, leaving 10 bases between the germline ends. CDR1 SNHLY and CDR2 FYNNEI come from the germline V gene. The DNA of the CDR3 is TGTGCCAGCATAATGAGTGGCTCTGGAAACACCATATATTTT. Protein product: CASIMSGSGNTIYF.

This rearrangement joins TRBV6-4 to TRBJ2-3; D gene uncertain. Per the germline V gene, CDR1 is MRHNA and CDR2 is SNTAGT. V lost 7 bases to trimming and J lost 13 bases, with 6 bases between them. The CDR3 has 8 amino acids. The CDR3 region has the DNA TGTGCCAGCACTCACGAGTATTTT. Protein product: CASTHEYF.